Detailed here is one T cell receptor (beta chain). This clone was counted a single time. What this receptor recognizes is not known. No base-level quality is on record; no much larger clone is a single base apart. The data belong to a study of shared clonotypes between healthy human individuals (dated by TCRdb to 2020 to 2022). About the investigation overall: The cohort comprised two women and three men aged 18 to 49 years. For each donor, CD4 naive and CD4 memory were each run on three plates, CD8 naive on two plates, and CD8 memory on one plate. To estimate repertoire size and how much clonotypes are shared between individuals, the study performed deep sequencing of blood TCR repertoires from a few healthy adults. To increase sequencing depth and limit assay-specific biases, TCR repertoire library preparation and sequencing were carried out by different laboratories using diverse techniques. Between about 0.94 and 8.9 billion PBMCs per donor were obtained by leukapheresis.

Using the deep immunoSEQ assay, TCR CDR3 regions were amplified from genomic DNA by multiplex PCR. Genomic DNA extracted from each cell subset was distributed evenly over all wells of several immunoSEQ 96-well plates, and each plate served as one replicate. For sorted subsets, roughly 200 ng genomic DNA, equal to some 28,000 T cell genomes, was loaded into each replicate PCR. Purified libraries were measured with a Qubit 3.0 fluorometer, size-checked on a Bioanalyzer 2100, and measured again with the KAPA Library Quantification kit. Every immunoSEQ 96-well plate was sequenced on a separate single-read 150-cycle Illumina NextSeq 550 flow cell. The source study handled its data this way. Because only junctional sequences without quality scores were contained in the immunoSEQ output, filtering matching that applied to full-length reads could not be performed. To assign V/J genes and CDR3, sequences were annotated against IMGT germline references using PyIR, a Python wrapper for IgBLAST v1.9. Reads were filtered out if the reads had weak V/J assignments (E-value above 1e-6), no CDR3, stop codons, out-of-frame junctions, or ambiguous translated residues. V3J clonotypes were defined as sequences sharing an identical inferred V gene, J gene, and CDR3 amino acid sequence. Percentage overlap between repertoires was computed as shared unique clonotypes divided by the size of the smaller repertoire. Repertoire richness was assessed with RTK rarefaction, the Chao1 estimator, and Recon v2.1 estimates of unobserved clonotypes. For all TCRbeta clonotypes obtained by the gDNA method from several donors, generation probabilities were computed with OLGA. Sourced from immuneACCESS, this table was stored by TCRdb with only in-frame sequences that have V and J called. A share of the clones is absent; for the studies checked, an unresolved V gene accounts for under half, and the remainder has no known explanation. From that table come the V and J calls and clone size; the DNA was used to work out D and trimming. Here the sample has about 1,500,000 clones; roughly 96% occur a single time. The ten most abundant clones make up more than 0.9% of the sample.

Healthy HIV-negative adults with no recently reported acute infections or vaccinations were included as donors. Only Caucasian adults living in Nashville, Tennessee, USA were represented among the donors. Magnetic negative selection was used to enrich CD4+ T cells, after which naive cells were positively selected on CD45RA and the negative fraction became the memory subset. Blood was obtained by leukapheresis, after which PBMCs were separated by Ficoll-Histopaque density gradient centrifugation and cryopreserved in liquid nitrogen vapor phase. Analytical flow cytometry was used to check the purity and quantity of every magnetically sorted T cell population. Genomic DNA was isolated from each sorted fraction and quantified by UV absorbance on a Nanodrop 2000c. The paper as a whole reports these results and caveats: The genetic and exposure-history diversity represented was limited by the small number of donors. Compared with non-shared clonotypes, clonotypes shared by all four sorted-subset donors had higher generation probabilities. Sharing across several donors was observed for about 5% of naive CD4, over 3% of naive CD8, 2% to 2.5% of memory CD4, and about 0.38% of memory CD8 clonotypes. Naive subsets generally had larger estimated clonotype richness than memory subsets. Based on pairwise subsampling, the degree of clonotype sharing among donors was expected to be affected by sequencing depth. Sampling was limited to blood, and TCR repertoires in tissue likely differ from TCR repertoires in blood. Incomplete sequencing was indicated by rarefaction of sorted-subset datasets, despite the large sequencing depth.

V is cut back by 0 bases and J by 8 bases, with 10 bases in the junction unmatched. The CDR3 runs 16 residues from the cysteine to the phenylalanine. CDR3 DNA is the only sequence kept; it has 48 bases, read in frame from the first base. The germline V gene supplies CDR1 SGHRS and CDR2 YFSETQ. The source of this sequence is a man aged 25 to 45 in good health. The chain was built from TRBV5-1 and TRBJ2-1; 8 middle bases align to TRBD2. The sample was naive CD4+ T cells sorted from blood. This specimen's cell subset or site label, interpreted: CD45RA+ positively selected. The CDR3 loop reads CASSLEPSGSGDEQFF. The DNA sequence follows: TGCGCCAGCAGCTTGGAGCCTAGCGGGTCCGGGGATGAGCAGTTCTTC.